Shown below are 25 T cell receptor beta chains from a single sample sequenced in a study of shared clonotypes between healthy human individuals. Only in-frame clones appear in the TCRdb table, and some are missing; sequencing was by immunoSEQ multiplex PCR. The sample gives 180,000 or so clones, 80% to 95% of which show up once; 0.067% is in the top ten. Sequenced sample: naive CD4+ T cells sorted from blood. Subset of the sample: CD45RA+ positively selected. The receptors were sampled from a woman aged 25 to 45 in good health.

This chain links TRBV7-8 with TRBJ2-5, with 7 bases aligning to TRBD1. CDR1 and CDR2 from the germline V gene are SGHVS and FQNEAQ. The V segment lost 3 bases and the J segment 6 bases; nucleotides outside the gene matches: 10. This CDR3 is 15 amino acids long. The DNA of the CDR3 is TGTGCCAGCAGCTTGCCCGGGACAGAACTAAAGACCCAGTACTTC. It encodes CASSLPGTELKTQYF. Full variable domain (missing parts from reference TRBV7-8 and TRBJ2-5): GAGVSQSPRYKVAKRGQDVALRCDPISGHVSLFWYQQALGQGPEFLTYFQNEAQLDKSGLPSDRFFAERPEGSVSTLKIQRTQQEDSAVYLCASSLPGTELKTQYFGPGTRLLVL.

The chain recombines TRBV28 with TRBJ2-7; D gene unclear. The CDR3 loop spans 11 amino acids. V lost 2 bases, J lost 6 bases, and 5 bases lay in between. The germline CDR1 and CDR2 sequences are MDHEN and SYDVKM. For the CDR3, the DNA is TGTGCCAGCAGTTTAATCGGCGAGCAGTACTTC. This sequence encodes CASSLIGEQYF.

This clone was recorded only once. One end of the junction does not line up with germline, which may come from a read error. This chain uses TRBV18 with TRBJ2-7, with D perhaps assigned TRBD1 or TRBD2 (5 bases each). The CDR3 has 13 residues. CDR1 and CDR2 from the germline V gene are KGHSH and LQKENI. The CDR3 DNA reads as TGTGCCAGCTCACCCTCCGGGACCCACGTTACGGACTTC. Translated: CASSPSGTHVTDF.

The rearrangement links TRBV7-2 to TRBJ2-1; D is unresolved. Trimming removed 1 base from V and 4 bases from J, with 11 bases in between. The germline V gene has CDR1 SGHTA and CDR2 FQGNSA. This CDR3 contains 15 residues. The chain's CDR3 is CASSLELSAYNEQFF. In DNA form, the CDR3 reads TGTGCCAGCAGCTTAGAGCTGAGTGCATACAATGAGCAGTTCTTC.

This rearrangement joins TRBV5-5 to TRBJ2-5, with D possibly being TRBD1 (6 bases). The CDR3 sequence is 16 residues long. Trimming stripped 0 bases from V and 0 bases from J, with 12 bases between. CDR1 is SGHKS and CDR2 is YYEKEE in the germline V gene (reference sequence). This CDR3 is CASSLGTANNQETQYF. The DNA for the CDR3 is TGTGCCAGCAGCTTGGGGACAGCAAATAACCAAGAGACCCAGTACTTC.

This chain connects TRBV11-2 to TRBJ1-5; maybe TRBD1 (5 bases). V lost 3 bases and J lost 5, with 11 bases in between. Germline V gives CDR1 SGHAT, CDR2 FQNNGV. The length of the CDR3 is 14 residues. The CDR3 sequence: CASSFQGMDQPQHF. CDR3 DNA: TGTGCCAGCAGCTTCCAGGGCATGGATCAGCCCCAGCATTTT.

This clone is a singleton in its sample. This chain joins TRBV28 and TRBJ2-7; D possibly corresponds to TRBD2 (5 bases). The germline V gene encodes CDR1 MDHEN and CDR2 SYDVKM. Trimming removed 6 bases at V and 6 bases at J, with 12 bases between. The CDR3 spans 12 residues. CDR3 protein: CASSLLDSEQYF. The CDR3 nucleotides are TGTGCCAGCAGCCTACTAGATTCCGAGCAGTACTTC.

This clone has just a few counts. This chain links TRBV29-1 with TRBJ1-1; no firm D call. The CDR3 has 11 amino acids. CDR1 is SQVTM, CDR2 ANQGSEA, per germline. Trimming left V 4 bases short and J 4 bases short, with 7 bases between. CDR3 nucleotides: TGCAGCGTTGGAACGGTCACTGAAGCTTTCTTT. Translation: CSVGTVTEAFF.

The chain carries TRBV4-2 and TRBJ2-7; possibly TRBD2 for D (6 bases). Germline-derived CDR1 and CDR2 are LGHNA and YNFKEQ. V lost 7 bases to trimming and J lost 0 bases, with 16 bases between them. This CDR3 region has 15 residues. CDR3 region: CASTPPGRSSYEQYF. DNA of the CDR3: TGTGCCAGCACCCCACCCGGGAGAAGCTCCTACGAGCAGTACTTC.

The chain joins TRBV6-5 to TRBJ2-7; D is tentatively TRBD1 or TRBD2 (5 bases each). V lost 0 bases and J 2 bases, leaving 11 bases between the germline ends. Germline V gene sequence: CDR1 MNHEY, CDR2 SVGAGI. This CDR3 is built from 15 residues. CDR3 in amino acids: CASSYSGTDPYEQYF. The CDR3 DNA reads as TGTGCCAGCAGTTACTCCGGGACGGATCCCTACGAGCAGTACTTC.

The V call is TRBV19, the J call TRBJ2-7; D tentatively reads TRBD1 or TRBD2 (5 bases each). V was trimmed by 5 bases and J by 3 bases, leaving 17 bases between them. The germline CDR1 and CDR2 sequences are LNHDA and SQIVND (reference sequence). The CDR3 is 15 amino acids. The DNA for the CDR3 is TGTGCCAGTAGTCCCAGGGCAGGACTCAACTACGAGCAGTACTTC. Protein product: CASSPRAGLNYEQYF. The whole variable domain, remainder taken from reference TRBV19 and TRBJ2-7, is DGGITQSPKYLFRKEGQNVTLSCEQNLNHDAMYWYRQDPGQGLRLIYYSQIVNDFQKGDIAEGYSVSREKKESFPLTVTSAQKNPTAFYLCASSPRAGLNYEQYFGPGTRLTVT.

The chain links TRBV5-6 to TRBJ1-4, with a possible D match to TRBD1 (5 bases). Germline values: CDR1 SGHDT, CDR2 YYEEEE. V lost 3 bases, J lost 5 bases, and 14 bases lay in between. There are 15 residues in the CDR3. The CDR3 DNA reads TGTGCCAGCAGCTCGCCCGGGACTCCCAATGAAAAACTGTTTTTT. It is translated as CASSSPGTPNEKLFF.

This clone has only a few counts. The V call is TRBV19, the J call TRBJ1-2; a weak D match, TRBD1 (5 bases). V was cut by 6 bases and J by 3 bases, with 20 bases left in between. There are 16 residues in the CDR3. CDR1 and CDR2 from the germline V gene are LNHDA and SQIVND (reference sequence). CDR3 sequence: CASRRQSRDWYYGYTF. CDR3 DNA sequence: TGTGCCAGTAGGCGTCAGTCCCGGGACTGGTACTATGGCTACACCTTC.

V gene TRBV19 combines with J gene TRBJ2-5; TRBD1 or TRBD2 may be the D gene (8 bases each). The V end was cut by 5 bases, the J end by 5 bases, with 15 bases between. The CDR3 runs to 14 residues. Germline V gene sequence: CDR1 LNHDA, CDR2 SQIVND (reference sequence). The DNA of the CDR3 is TGTGCCAGTAGTGTAGCGGGACAGGTGGAGACCCAGTACTTC. Translating it yields CASSVAGQVETQYF.

The chain joins TRBV7-2 to TRBJ2-7, with 8 positions matching TRBD2. Trimming removed 3 bases from V and 5 bases from J; junction bases left unmatched: 12. The CDR3 spans 16 residues. Germline V gene sequence: CDR1 SGHTA, CDR2 FQGNSA. The CDR3 coding sequence is TGTGCCAGCAGCTTGCCCTTCGGACTAGCTCGGAACGAGCAGTACTTC. Translation: CASSLPFGLARNEQYF.

The CDR3 DNA follows: TGTGCCAGCAGGTTCCTAGCGGGGGCCTCCTACGAGCAGTACTTC. This sequence encodes CASRFLAGASYEQYF. This sequence joins TRBV5-8 and TRBJ2-7; TRBD2 agrees at 10 bases. V lost 5 bases, J lost 0 bases, and 5 bases stayed unmatched. The CDR3 is 15 residues long. Germline V CDR1 and CDR2: SGHTS, YDEGEE.

This sequence joins TRBV19 and TRBJ2-5; 11 nucleotides match TRBD1. TRBJ2-7 explains the end of the DNA better; the J call may be wrong. Germline V CDR1 and CDR2: LNHDA, SQIVND (reference sequence). This CDR3 has 14 residues. The CDR3 sequence is CASSTGQGAYEQYF. The DNA of the CDR3 is TGTGCCAGTAGTACCGGACAGGGGGCTTACGAGCAGTACTTC.

This clone has a single count. This rearrangement joins TRBV28 to TRBJ1-5; D is perhaps TRBD1 (5 bases). The CDR3 runs 17 residues. V was trimmed by 6 bases and J by 3 bases, leaving 21 bases between them. The germline gives CDR1 MDHEN, CDR2 SYDVKM. CDR3 sequence reads: CASRHRTGVWYNQPQHF. As DNA, the CDR3 is TGTGCCAGCAGACACCGAACGGGGGTGTGGTACAATCAGCCCCAGCATTTT. The entire variable domain, with the rest obtained from reference TRBV28 and TRBJ1-5, is as follows: DVKVTQSSRYLVKRTGEKVFLECVQDMDHENMFWYRQDPGLGLRLIYFSYDVKMKEKGDIPEGYSVSREKKERFSLILESASTNQTSMYLCASRHRTGVWYNQPQHFGDGTRLSIL.

The chain couples TRBV5-1 to TRBJ1-6; 10 positions match TRBD1. Germline V CDR1 and CDR2: SGHRS, YFSETQ. V dropped 4 bases and J dropped 1; count of bases not matched to a gene: 5. The CDR3 covers 17 residues. The CDR3 protein is CASSGGQGLSYNSPLHF. CDR3 DNA: TGCGCCAGCAGCGGGGGACAGGGGCTGTCCTATAATTCACCCCTCCACTTT.

In the case of this clone: Other DNA sequences in this sample translate to the same CDR3. The rearrangement uses TRBV19 and TRBJ2-7, with 9 bases lining up with TRBD1. CDR3 length equals 13 residues. The trim removed 3 bases at V and 3 bases at J, leaving 0 bases unmatched. Germline V CDR1 and CDR2: LNHDA, SQIVND (reference sequence). The chain's CDR3 is CASSMGQGYEQYF. CDR3 DNA: TGTGCCAGTAGTATGGGACAGGGCTACGAGCAGTACTTC. Complete variable domain (other parts from reference TRBV19 and TRBJ2-7): DGGITQSPKYLFRKEGQNVTLSCEQNLNHDAMYWYRQDPGQGLRLIYYSQIVNDFQKGDIAEGYSVSREKKESFPLTVTSAQKNPTAFYLCASSMGQGYEQYFGPGTRLTVT.

The chain employs TRBV28 and TRBJ2-3, with D unclear. In germline, CDR1 is MDHEN, CDR2 SYDVKM. The CDR3 spans 13 residues. V lost 3 bases, J lost 4 bases, and 8 bases lay in between. CDR3 sequence: CASSFGAADTQYF. In DNA form, the CDR3 reads TGTGCCAGCAGTTTTGGCGCGGCAGATACGCAGTATTTT.

The V and J genes are TRBV7-8 and TRBJ2-7; D is perhaps TRBD1 (5 bases). The CDR3 is 15 residues long. Germline CDR1 SGHVS, CDR2 FQNEAQ. V gave up 5 bases and J gave up 2 bases, with 16 bases separating them. The CDR3 DNA follows: TGTGCCAGCAGCCAAGTAAGGACAAATACCTACGAGCAGTACTTC. It encodes CASSQVRTNTYEQYF.

The genes are TRBV28 and TRBJ2-7; either TRBD1 or TRBD2 may supply D (5 bases each). Germline V CDR1 and CDR2: MDHEN, SYDVKM. Trimming took off 7 bases at V and 4 bases at J, with 32 bases between the two ends. This CDR3 has 19 amino acids. The CDR3 nucleotides read TGTGCCAGCAACCAACCTCCGGGACGGGGTACTCGAGCTGGGTACGAGCAGTACTTC. Translated, it gives CASNQPPGRGTRAGYEQYF.

The DNA for the CDR3 is TGTGCCAGCAGCTTCGGACTAGCGGGACGAGAGACCCAGTACTTC. Its translation: CASSFGLAGRETQYF. The J gene is TRBJ2-5, the V gene TRBV7-2; 12 bases align to TRBD2. Germline V gene data show CDR1 as SGHTA and CDR2 as FQGNSA. J gave up 4 bases and V 3 bases, and 3 bases lay outside the gene matches. CDR3 length: 15 residues.

CDR3 amino acids: CASFSSIAKTYEQYF. The CDR3 bases are TGTGCCAGTTTCTCCTCGATCGCAAAAACCTACGAGCAGTACTTC. This chain connects TRBV28 to TRBJ2-7, with D unresolved. The CDR3 spans 15 residues. Germline V gives CDR1 MDHEN, CDR2 SYDVKM. Trimming removed 9 bases at V and 2 bases at J, with 20 bases between.